This TCR beta chain was captured by sequencing in a study of blood T cell repertoires in COVID-19. About the study: Researchers got acute and convalescent COVID-19 samples from the United States, Italy and Spain.

This CDR3 comprises 16 residues. The germline V gene encodes CDR1 KGHSH and CDR2 LQKENI. V shed 3 bases and J shed 0 bases, with 12 bases lying between them. How the authors handled the data: Researchers report that nucleated cell counts were estimated from reference gene primer amplification. Some clones are missing from TCRdb's copy, which holds only in-frame ones; the method was immunoSEQ multiplex PCR. V and J calls plus clone size are reproduced from that table; the DNA served to infer D and trimming. The sample has 100,000 to 150,000 clones, around 88% seen once. This clone was seen just once. The sample was peripheral blood. The clonotype was recovered from a middle-aged man with acute or convalescent COVID-19. The chain employs TRBV18 and TRBJ2-4, with D tentatively TRBD2 (7 bases). The CDR3 nucleotides read TGTGCCAGCTCACCCCGGGGGGCAACAGCCAAAAACATTCAGTACTTC. Translated: CASSPRGATAKNIQYF.